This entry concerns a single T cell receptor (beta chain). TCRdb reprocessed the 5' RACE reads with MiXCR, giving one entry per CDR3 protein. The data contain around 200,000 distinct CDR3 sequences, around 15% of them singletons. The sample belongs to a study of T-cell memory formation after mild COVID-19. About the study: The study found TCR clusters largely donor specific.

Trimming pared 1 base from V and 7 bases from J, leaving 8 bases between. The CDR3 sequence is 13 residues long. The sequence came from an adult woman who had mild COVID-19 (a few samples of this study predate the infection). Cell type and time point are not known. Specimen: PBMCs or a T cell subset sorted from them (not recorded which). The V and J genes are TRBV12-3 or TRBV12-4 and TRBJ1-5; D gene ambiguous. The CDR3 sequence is CASSLGFVQPQHF. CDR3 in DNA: TGTGCCAGCAGTTTAGGGTTCGTGCAGCCCCAGCATTTT.